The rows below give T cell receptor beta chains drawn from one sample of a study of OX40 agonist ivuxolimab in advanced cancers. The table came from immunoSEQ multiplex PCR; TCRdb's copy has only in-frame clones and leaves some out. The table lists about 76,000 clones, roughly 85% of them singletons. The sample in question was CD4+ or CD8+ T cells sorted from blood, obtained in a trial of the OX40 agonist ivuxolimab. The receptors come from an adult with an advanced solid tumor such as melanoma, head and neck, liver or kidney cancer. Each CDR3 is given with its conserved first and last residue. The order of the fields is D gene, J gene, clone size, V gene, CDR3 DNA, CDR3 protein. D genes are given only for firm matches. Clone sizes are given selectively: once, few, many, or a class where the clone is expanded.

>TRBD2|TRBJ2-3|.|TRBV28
TGTGCCAGTTCCGGAGAGCGGGGAACTCACACAGATACGCAGTATTTT
CASSGERGTHTDTQYF
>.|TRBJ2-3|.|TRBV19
TGTGCCAGTAGTAGTCCATTAGCGCGCACAGATACGCAGTATTTT
CASSSPLARTDTQYF
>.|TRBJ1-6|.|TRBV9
TGTGCCAGCAGCTCCAGGGAGGGGTATAATTCACCCCTCCACTTT
CASSSREGYNSPLHF
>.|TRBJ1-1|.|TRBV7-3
TGTGCCAGCAGCTTAACGGGTGTGGACACTGAAGCTTTCTTT
CASSLTGVDTEAFF
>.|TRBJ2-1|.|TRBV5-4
TGTGCCAGCAGCTTCTCTACCCAGAGCCAGTTCTTC
CASSFSTQSQFF
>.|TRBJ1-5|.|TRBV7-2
TGTGCCAGCAGCTCTCCTGGACTTCAGCCCCAGCATTTT
CASSSPGLQPQHF
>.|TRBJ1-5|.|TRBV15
TGTGCCACCAGCAGGGGGGGCGCGGGGGGGCGCAATCAGCCCCAGCATTTT
CATSRGGAGGRNQPQHF
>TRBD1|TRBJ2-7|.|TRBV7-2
TGTGCCAGCAGCGAAGGACAGGGGGGACTCTACGAGCAGTACTTC
CASSEGQGGLYEQYF
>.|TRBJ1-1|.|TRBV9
TGTGCCAGCAGCGTAGCTGGGGGGTTGACTGAAGCTTTCTTT
CASSVAGGLTEAFF
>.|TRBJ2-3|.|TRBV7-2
TGTGCCAGCAGCTCCCCGGGACGGGGAGATACGCAGTATTTT
CASSSPGRGDTQYF
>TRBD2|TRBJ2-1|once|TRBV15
TGTGCCACCAGCAGGGATAGCGGGGGATACTACAATGAGCAGTTCTTC
CATSRDSGGYYNEQFF
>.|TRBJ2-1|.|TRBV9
TGTGCCAGCAGCCCCCTGGTTGCGGGGAACAATGAGCAGTTCTTC
CASSPLVAGNNEQFF
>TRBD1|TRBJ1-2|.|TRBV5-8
TGTGCCAGCAGCTTGGCCGGGACAGGGGCTACAACCGGGGGCTACACCTTC
CASSLAGTGATTGGYTF
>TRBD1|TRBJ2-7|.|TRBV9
TGTGCCAGCAGCTTCGGGACAGGGGGTTCCTACGAGCAGTACTTC
CASSFGTGGSYEQYF
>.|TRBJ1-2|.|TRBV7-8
TGTGCCAGCAGCTTAGACAGAGGTGGCTACACCTTC
CASSLDRGGYTF
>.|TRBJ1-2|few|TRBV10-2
TGCGCCAGCAGTGCCCAGAATCCCGGTGCTGGCTACACCTTC
CASSAQNPGAGYTF
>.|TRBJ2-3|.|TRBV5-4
TGTGCCAGCAGCCAGGGGGGGAGCACAGATACGCAGTATTTT
CASSQGGSTDTQYF
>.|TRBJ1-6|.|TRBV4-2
TGTGCCAGCAGCCAAGAAGACAGCTATAATTCACCCCTCCACTTT
CASSQEDSYNSPLHF
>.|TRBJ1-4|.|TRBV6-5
TGTGCCAGCAGTCTGACGCGAAGGGGGGAAAAACTGTTTTTT
CASSLTRRGEKLFF
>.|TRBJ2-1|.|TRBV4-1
TGCGCCAGCAGCCAAGTCGGGGGTTACAATGAGCAGTTCTTC
CASSQVGGYNEQFF
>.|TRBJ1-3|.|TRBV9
TGTGCCAGCAGCGCAGGAGGCGGAAACACCATATATTTT
CASSAGGGNTIYF
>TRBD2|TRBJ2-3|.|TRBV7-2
TGTGCCAGCAGCTTCATGGGGGGGTTAGATACGCAGTATTTT
CASSFMGGLDTQYF
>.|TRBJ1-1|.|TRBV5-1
TGCGCCAGCAGCTTGGCGGACGTGAACACTGAAGCTTTCTTT
CASSLADVNTEAFF
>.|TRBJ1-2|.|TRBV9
TGTGCCAGCAGCGTAGAGGGTGTGGGCTATGGCTACACCTTC
CASSVEGVGYGYTF
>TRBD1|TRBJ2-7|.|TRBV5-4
TGTGCCAGCAGTTGGGGACAGGTCCTATCTCGGGAGCAGTACTTC
CASSWGQVLSREQYF
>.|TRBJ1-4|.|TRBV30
TGTGCCTGGAGTTTATTCGGTAATGAAAAACTGTTTTTT
CAWSLFGNEKLFF
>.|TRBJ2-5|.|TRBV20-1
TGCAGTGCTAGAGATCGGGAGACCCAGTACTTC
CSARDRETQYF
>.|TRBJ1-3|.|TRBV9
TGTGCCAGCAGCGTGGGCCCCGACTCGGACACCATATATTTT
CASSVGPDSDTIYF
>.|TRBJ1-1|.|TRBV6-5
TGTGCCAGCAGTTACTCGAGTCAGGAGCCCCATGGGGCTTTCTTT
CASSYSSQEPHGAFF
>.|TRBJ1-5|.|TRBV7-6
TGTGCCAGCAGCTTATCGGCAGGGGTCCAGCATTTT
CASSLSAGVQHF
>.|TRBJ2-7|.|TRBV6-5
TGTGCCAGCAGTTACACTGGGACGAAGACCTACGAGCAGTACTTC
CASSYTGTKTYEQYF
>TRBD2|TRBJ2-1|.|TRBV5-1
TGCGCCAGCAGCTCCGGGCCGTCCTCGACTAGCGGGGCGGTGAGCAATGAGCAGTTCTTC
CASSSGPSSTSGAVSNEQFF
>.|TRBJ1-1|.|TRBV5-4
TGTGCCAGCAGAACCGGGACGGGGAACACTGAAGCTTTCTTT
CASRTGTGNTEAFF
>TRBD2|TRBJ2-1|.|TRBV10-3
TGTGCCATCAGTGAGGGGACTAGAGCTGGCTCCTACAATGAGCAGTTCTTC
CAISEGTRAGSYNEQFF
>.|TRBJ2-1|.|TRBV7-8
TGTGCCAGCAGCTTAGTCGGGGCCCGAACCCCCTACGGGCAGTTCTTC
CASSLVGARTPYGQFF
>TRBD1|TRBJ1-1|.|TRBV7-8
TGTGCCACCTCCAGGGGGGACACTGAAGCTTTCTTT
CATSRGDTEAFF
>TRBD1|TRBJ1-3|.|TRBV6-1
TGTGCCAGCAGTGCCGGGACAGGGGTAGCTGGAAACACCATATATTTT
CASSAGTGVAGNTIYF
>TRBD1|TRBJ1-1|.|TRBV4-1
TGCGCCAGCAGCCCGGACAGGTCGATTAGGAACACTGAAGCTTTCTTT
CASSPDRSIRNTEAFF
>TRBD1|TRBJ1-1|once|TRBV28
TGTGCCAGCAGAGAGGGGTCGACAGGGGGCACTGAAGCTTTCTTT
CASREGSTGGTEAFF
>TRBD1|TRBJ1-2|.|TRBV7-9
TGTGCCAGCAGCCGCGACCGACAGGGGGCGGATGGCTACACCTTC
CASSRDRQGADGYTF
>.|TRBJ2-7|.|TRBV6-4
TGTGCCAGCAGCAGGGGCCTCTCCTACGAGCAGTACTTC
CASSRGLSYEQYF
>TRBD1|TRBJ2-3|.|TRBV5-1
TGCGCCAGCAGCCTAACAGGGGGTAAGGGCACAGATACGCAGTATTTT
CASSLTGGKGTDTQYF
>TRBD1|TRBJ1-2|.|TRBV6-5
TGTGCCAGCAGTTCACCCCGACAGGGTACCTATGGCTACACCTTC
CASSSPRQGTYGYTF
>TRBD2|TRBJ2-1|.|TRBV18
TGTGCCAGCTCACCCCTCCTAGCGGGGGCTGACAATGAGCAGTTCTTC
CASSPLLAGADNEQFF
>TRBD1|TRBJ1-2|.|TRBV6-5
TGTGCCAGCACGGAACAGGGGCCTCGGGGTTATGGCTACACCTTC
CASTEQGPRGYGYTF
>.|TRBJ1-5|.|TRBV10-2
TGCGCCAGCAGTGATTATTGGGGAGGGAGCAATCAGCCCCAGCATTTT
CASSDYWGGSNQPQHF
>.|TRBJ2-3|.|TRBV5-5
TGTGCCAGCAGCTTTGAGGGACGTGCGCAGTATTTT
CASSFEGRAQYF
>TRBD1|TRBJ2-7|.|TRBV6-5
TGTGCCAGCAGACCTCCGGGACAGGGGGTTAACGAGCAGTACTTC
CASRPPGQGVNEQYF
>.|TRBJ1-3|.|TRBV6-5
TGTGCCAGCAGTTACAGCGGGCGGGATGGAAACACCATATATTTT
CASSYSGRDGNTIYF
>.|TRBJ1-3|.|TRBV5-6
TGTGCCAGCAGCTTGGGGGTAGCGTCTGGAAACACCATATATTTT
CASSLGVASGNTIYF
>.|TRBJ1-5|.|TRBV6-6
TGTGCCGTAACAGGACGTAGCAATCAGCCCCAGCATTTT
CAVTGRSNQPQHF
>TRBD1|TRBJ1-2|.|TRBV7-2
TGTGCCAGCAGCTTAGTGGGTGGGGACAGGGCCATTTATGGCTACACCTTC
CASSLVGGDRAIYGYTF
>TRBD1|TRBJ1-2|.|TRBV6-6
TGTGCCAGCGGGACAGAGTCTAACTATGGCTACACCTTC
CASGTESNYGYTF
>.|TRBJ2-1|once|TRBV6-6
TGTGCCAGCAGTTACCTCGCGGGGTATGAGCAGTTCTTC
CASSYLAGYEQFF
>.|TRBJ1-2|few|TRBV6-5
TGTGCCAGCAGTGAGGGGGGAAATAACTATGGCTACACCTTC
CASSEGGNNYGYTF